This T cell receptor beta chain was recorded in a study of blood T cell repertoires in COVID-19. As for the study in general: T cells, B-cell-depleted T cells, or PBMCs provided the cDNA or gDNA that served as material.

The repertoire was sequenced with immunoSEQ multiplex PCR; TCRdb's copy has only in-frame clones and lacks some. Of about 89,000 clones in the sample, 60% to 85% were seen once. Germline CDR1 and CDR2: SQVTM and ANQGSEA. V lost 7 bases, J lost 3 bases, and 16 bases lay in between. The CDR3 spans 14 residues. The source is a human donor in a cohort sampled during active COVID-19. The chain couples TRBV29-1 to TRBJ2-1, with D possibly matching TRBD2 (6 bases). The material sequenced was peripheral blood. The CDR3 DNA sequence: TGCAGCGCCCCGGGAGTCGCGGTCTACAATGAGCAGTTCTTC. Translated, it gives CSAPGVAVYNEQFF.